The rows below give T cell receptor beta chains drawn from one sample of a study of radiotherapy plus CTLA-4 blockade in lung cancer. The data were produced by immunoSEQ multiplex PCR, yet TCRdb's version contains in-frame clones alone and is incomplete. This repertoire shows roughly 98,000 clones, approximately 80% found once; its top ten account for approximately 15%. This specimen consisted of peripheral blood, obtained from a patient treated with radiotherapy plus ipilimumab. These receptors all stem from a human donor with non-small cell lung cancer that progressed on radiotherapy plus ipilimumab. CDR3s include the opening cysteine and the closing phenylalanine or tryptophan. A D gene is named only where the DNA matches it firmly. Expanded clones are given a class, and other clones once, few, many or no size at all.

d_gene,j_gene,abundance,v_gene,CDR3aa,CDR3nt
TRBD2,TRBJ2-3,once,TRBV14,CASSIPGGTPDTQYF,TGTGCCAGCAGCATCCCGGGAGGGACCCCAGATACGCAGTATTTT
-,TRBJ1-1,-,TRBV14,CASSQDTVDTEAFF,TGTGCCAGCAGCCAAGATACCGTAGACACTGAAGCTTTCTTT
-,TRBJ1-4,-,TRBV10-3,CAISEAVTNEKLFF,TGTGCCATCAGTGAGGCCGTGACTAATGAAAAACTGTTTTTT
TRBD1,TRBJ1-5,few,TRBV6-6,CASSWDQGGNQPQHF,TGTGCCAGCAGTTGGGACCAGGGGGGCAATCAGCCCCAGCATTTT
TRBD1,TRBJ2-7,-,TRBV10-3,CAIQGAREQYF,TGTGCCATCCAGGGGGCACGCGAGCAGTACTTC
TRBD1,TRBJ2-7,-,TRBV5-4,CASSGTGTGVTYEQYF,TGTGCCAGCAGCGGTACCGGGACAGGGGTAACCTACGAGCAGTACTTC
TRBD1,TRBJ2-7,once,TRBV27,CASSSGGQGFHEQYF,TGTGCCAGCAGTTCAGGGGGACAGGGGTTCCACGAGCAGTACTTC
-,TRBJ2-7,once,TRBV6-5,CASSEGYEQYF,TGTGCCAGCAGTGAGGGCTACGAGCAGTACTTC
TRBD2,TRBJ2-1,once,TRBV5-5,CASSRDYYNEQFF,TGTGCCAGCAGCCGGGACTACTACAATGAGCAGTTCTTC
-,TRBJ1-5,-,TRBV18,CASSRDSNQPQHF,TGTGCCAGCTCACGGGACAGCAATCAGCCCCAGCATTTT
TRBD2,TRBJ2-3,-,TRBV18,CASSPGLAGVSTDTQYF,TGTGCCAGCTCCCCGGGACTAGCGGGGGTAAGCACAGATACGCAGTATTTT
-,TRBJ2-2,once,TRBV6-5,CASSKLEGYTGELFF,TGTGCCAGCAGCAAGTTAGAGGGGTACACCGGGGAGCTGTTTTTT
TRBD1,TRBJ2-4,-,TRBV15,CATSRAQGAGNIQYF,TGTGCCACCAGCAGAGCACAGGGGGCCGGAAACATTCAGTACTTC
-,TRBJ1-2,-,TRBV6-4,CASSDGAHYGYTF,TGTGCCAGCAGTGACGGGGCTCACTATGGCTACACCTTC
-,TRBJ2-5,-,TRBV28,CASSPYTSTETQYF,TGTGCCAGCAGTCCTTACACTAGCACAGAGACCCAGTACTTC
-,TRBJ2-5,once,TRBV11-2,CASSLGTIQETQYF,TGTGCCAGCAGCCTGGGGACAATTCAAGAGACCCAGTACTTC
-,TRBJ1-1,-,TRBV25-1,CASRGLRGDLAEAFF,TGTGCCAGCAGGGGGTTGAGAGGGGATTTGGCTGAAGCTTTCTTT